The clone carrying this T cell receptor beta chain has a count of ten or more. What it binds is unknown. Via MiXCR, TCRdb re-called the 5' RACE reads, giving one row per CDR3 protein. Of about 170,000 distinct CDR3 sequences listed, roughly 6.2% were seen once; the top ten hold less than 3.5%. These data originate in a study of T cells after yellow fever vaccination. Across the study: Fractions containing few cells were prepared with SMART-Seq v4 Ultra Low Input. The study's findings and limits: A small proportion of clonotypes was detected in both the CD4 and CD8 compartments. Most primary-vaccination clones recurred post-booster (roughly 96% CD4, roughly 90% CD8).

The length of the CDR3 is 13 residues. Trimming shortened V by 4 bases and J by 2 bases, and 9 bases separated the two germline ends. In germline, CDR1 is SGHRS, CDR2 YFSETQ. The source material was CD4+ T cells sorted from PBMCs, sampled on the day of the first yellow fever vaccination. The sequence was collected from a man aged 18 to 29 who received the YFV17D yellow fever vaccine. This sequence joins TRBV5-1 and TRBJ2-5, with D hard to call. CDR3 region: CASSPGLQETQYF. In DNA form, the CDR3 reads TGCGCCAGCAGCCCGGGCCTTCAAGAGACCCAGTACTTC.